This T cell receptor (beta chain) was recovered during a study of graft-versus-host responses after intestinal transplantation (dated by TCRdb to 2020 to 2023). Notes on the research overall: Multivisceral, liver-intestinal, or isolated intestinal transplants were received by the recipients. All recipients received anti-thymocyte globulin induction followed by maintenance tacrolimus and steroids for approximately 3 years. After intestinal transplantation, graft-versus-host and host-versus-graft alloreactive T cell clones were followed in the graft, circulation and bone marrow using bulk TCR-beta CDR3 sequencing. A peak of at least 4% donor T cells among recipient peripheral blood mononuclear cells was the definition used for donor T cell macrochimerism. A cohort of 24 intestinal transplant recipients, including one retransplant, was enrolled, and 3 patients lacking pretransplant specimens were excluded. To identify alloreactive clones, pre-transplant mixed lymphocyte reaction products were sequenced and compared with unstimulated pre-transplant donor and recipient T cells. Rather than being sequenced by the commercial service, samples from a few later patients were sequenced in-house on an Illumina MiSeq and processed with MiXCR.

The method was the immunoSEQ multiplex PCR assay. In most patients, genomic DNA was isolated using the Qiagen DNeasy Blood and Tissue Kit and sent frozen to Adaptive Biotechnologies for TCR sequencing. For most patients, genomic DNA was subjected to high-throughput TCR-beta CDR3 sequencing by Adaptive Biotechnologies. Concerning the study's data processing: Adaptive's ImmunoSEQ software was the source of the TCR sequencing data for about 18 patients, while a few other patients were processed with MiXCR and VDJtools. To correct CD4 versus CD8 sorting errors, sequences present in both subsets at a frequency ratio below 5:1 were removed. CDR3 nucleotide sequences shared by donor and recipient were removed because the origin of these sequences could not be assigned. To count as alloreactive, a clone needed at least 2-fold expansion over unstimulated cells and a minimum CFSE-low frequency of 0.002% (template counts) or 0.001% (read counts). A clone was considered mappable if detected in the sequenced pre-transplant spleen, lymph node, or MLR CFSE-low populations of the donor or recipient. The cumulative frequency of alloreactive clones was calculated as a percentage of all sequences, weighted by copy number. Entries here come from immuneACCESS through TCRdb and include only in-frame sequences with V and J called. Some clones fail to appear in such tables; in the studies checked, an unresolved V gene covers under half of the shortfall, and the cause of the remainder is unknown. Clone size and the V and J calls come from that table; the DNA yielded D and trimming. Across this sample there are about 97,000 clones, with 91% seen only once. The ten largest clones capture roughly 0.2% of the sample.

Worth noting for this clone: The specificity of this receptor is unknown. Per-base quality was not reported, and no clone a single base away is much larger than it.

The CDR3 holds 9 amino acids from the cysteine to the phenylalanine. The CDR3 DNA has 27 bases and is translated from base 1. What the research found in general, with its limitations: In patients with donor T cell macrochimerism, the allografts had high GvH to HvG T cell clonal ratios. Early after transplant, peak levels of circulating GvH clones were found to be associated with declines in HvG clones. GvH clones were detected in recipient bone marrow, and some appeared earlier in ileal mucosa or blood, consistent with an intestinal mucosal origin. The conclusions were limited by the relatively low number and heterogeneity of the intestinal transplant patients.

The label giving this sample's time point can be read as: cells obtained before transplantation from donor or recipient. CD3+CD4+ and CD3+CD8+ populations were FACS-sorted from unstimulated pre-transplant donor and recipient cells taken from spleen or lymph nodes. The starting material was unstimulated CD4+ T cells sorted from spleen or lymph node cells, obtained before transplant. The TCR sequence derives from a human donor who was the organ donor for an intestinal transplant. The V and J genes are TRBV21-1 and TRBJ2-7; the table's D call TRBD2 went unverified against the DNA. TRBV21-1 is assigned pseudogene status. Here is the DNA: TGTGCCACGCCTGAGGGGCAGTACTTC. This yields the protein CATPEGQYF.